One TCR beta chain is described in this entry. The antigen is unknown. This CDR3 has 14 residues. CDR1 is LNHDA and CDR2 is SQIVND in the germline V gene (reference sequence). V was clipped by 4 bases and J by 4 bases, with 14 bases between them. The data stem from a study of cytomegalovirus exposure and HLA in healthy donors. About the study: Unique TCRs numbering around 85 million, obtained from HLA-typed donors, made up an early data release.

PCR used 60 Vbeta primers and 13 Jbeta primers. Sequenced by immunoSEQ multiplex PCR; TCRdb stores in-frame clones only, minus some. The table has 120,000 or so clones, 80% seen once. Regarding the study as a whole: Beyond CMV serostatus, there was no information to go on about immune exposure. Excluded: some indistinguishable V segments such as TRBV6-2 and TRBV6-3. In presence/absence analyses, roughly uniform sequencing depth across donors was assumed.

Sequenced: PBMCs. The receptor was isolated from a man aged 30 to 45 in good health and CMV-seronegative. The chain joins TRBV19 to TRBJ2-7, with D possibly matching TRBD1 (6 bases). In nucleotides, the CDR3 is TGTGCCAGTAGTACCCTGGACAGACGGTACGAGCAGTACTTC. Amino acids: CASSTLDRRYEQYF.